Listed below are T cell receptor beta chains from one sample, sequenced in a study of CD8 T cells in Susac syndrome. Via MiXCR, TCRdb re-called the immunoSEQ multiplex PCR reads, giving one row per CDR3 protein. The repertoire holds tens of thousands of distinct CDR3 sequences, with around 94% as singletons. Sequencing was performed on CD8+ T cells from PBMCs. All receptors come from a human donor with Susac syndrome. Both conserved end residues are part of each CDR3. Fields, in order: CDR3 protein, CDR3 DNA, V gene, J gene, clone size, D gene. The D gene is left open where the match is weak. Clone size is not always given. Where it is, it says once, few, many or a class for expanded clones.

cdr3_aa: CASRPTVNTEAFF
cdr3_nt: TGTGCCAGCAGGCCGACAGTGAACACTGAAGCTTTCTTT
v_call: TRBV7-9
j_call: TRBJ1-1
clone_size: .
d_call: .

cdr3_aa: CASSSTEDREYEQYF
cdr3_nt: TGTGCCAGCAGCTCGACCGAGGACAGGGAATACGAGCAGTACTTC
v_call: TRBV7-9
j_call: TRBJ2-7
clone_size: .
d_call: TRBD1

cdr3_aa: CASSRGGTGYTF
cdr3_nt: TGTGCCAGCAGCCGCGGAGGTACGGGCTACACCTTC
v_call: TRBV27
j_call: TRBJ1-2
clone_size: once
d_call: .

cdr3_aa: CASSLEGGFNQPQHF
cdr3_nt: TGCGCCAGCAGCTTGGAGGGGGGATTTAATCAGCCCCAGCATTTT
v_call: TRBV5-1
j_call: TRBJ1-5
clone_size: few
d_call: .

cdr3_aa: CAISEGSHTQYF
cdr3_nt: TGTGCCATCAGTGAGGGGTCGCATACGCAGTATTTT
v_call: TRBV10-3
j_call: TRBJ2-3
clone_size: .
d_call: .

cdr3_aa: CAWTPDSKETQYF
cdr3_nt: TGTGCCTGGACCCCGGACAGTAAAGAGACCCAGTACTTC
v_call: TRBV30
j_call: TRBJ2-5
clone_size: .
d_call: .

cdr3_aa: CSVPGQGRTYGYTF
cdr3_nt: TGCAGCGTCCCCGGACAGGGCAGGACCTATGGCTACACCTTC
v_call: TRBV29-1
j_call: TRBJ1-2
clone_size: .
d_call: TRBD1

cdr3_aa: CASSPVPGHTEAFF
cdr3_nt: TGTGCCAGCAGCCCGGTCCCGGGACACACTGAAGCTTTCTTT
v_call: TRBV5-4
j_call: TRBJ1-1
clone_size: .
d_call: .

cdr3_aa: CAWTLAGARGDEQYF
cdr3_nt: TGTGCCTGGACCTTAGCGGGGGCAAGGGGTGACGAGCAGTACTTC
v_call: TRBV30
j_call: TRBJ2-7
clone_size: .
d_call: TRBD2

cdr3_aa: CASSFGGRETQYF
cdr3_nt: TGTGCCAGCAGCTTTGGAGGGAGGGAGACCCAGTACTTC
v_call: TRBV13
j_call: TRBJ2-5
clone_size: .
d_call: .

cdr3_aa: CASSRLLRGNEQYF
cdr3_nt: TGCGCCAGCAGCCGCCTACTCAGGGGCAACGAGCAGTACTTC
v_call: TRBV4-1
j_call: TRBJ2-7
clone_size: .
d_call: .

cdr3_aa: CSVETESYEQYF
cdr3_nt: TGCAGCGTCGAGACGGAGTCCTACGAGCAGTACTTC
v_call: TRBV29-1
j_call: TRBJ2-7
clone_size: .
d_call: .

cdr3_aa: CAISDDPYRDSYGYTF
cdr3_nt: TGTGCCATCAGCGACGATCCTTATCGGGACAGCTATGGCTACACCTTC
v_call: TRBV10-3
j_call: TRBJ1-2
clone_size: .
d_call: TRBD1

cdr3_aa: CASSLFNRDFVGEKLFF
cdr3_nt: TGCGCCAGCAGCTTGTTCAACAGGGACTTCGTTGGTGAAAAACTGTTTTTT
v_call: TRBV5-1
j_call: TRBJ1-4
clone_size: .
d_call: .

cdr3_aa: CASSSLAGGNTGELFF
cdr3_nt: TGTGCCAGCAGCTCCTTAGCGGGGGGGAACACCGGGGAGCTGTTTTTT
v_call: TRBV13
j_call: TRBJ2-2
clone_size: .
d_call: TRBD2

cdr3_aa: CASSDSGANVLTF
cdr3_nt: TGTGCCAGCAGTGATTCTGGGGCCAACGTCCTGACTTTC
v_call: TRBV9
j_call: TRBJ2-6
clone_size: few
d_call: .

cdr3_aa: CATSDSTGPEQYF
cdr3_nt: TGTGCCACCAGTGATTCGACAGGACCCGAGCAGTACTTC
v_call: TRBV24-1
j_call: TRBJ2-7
clone_size: .
d_call: .

cdr3_aa: CSARDPRTEDNEQFF
cdr3_nt: TGCAGTGCTAGAGATCCGCGGACAGAAGACAATGAGCAGTTCTTC
v_call: TRBV20-1
j_call: TRBJ2-1
clone_size: .
d_call: .